The clone carrying this T cell receptor beta chain has only a few counts. The CDR3 contains 13 residues. V gave up 3 bases and J gave up 8 bases; unmatched junction bases: 5. These data are taken from a study of blood T cell repertoires in COVID-19. As originally analysed: Scientists estimated how many nucleated cells there were by amplifying reference gene primers. Some clones are missing from TCRdb's copy, which holds only in-frame ones; the method was immunoSEQ multiplex PCR. Clone size and the V and J calls come from that table; the DNA yielded D and trimming. The sample records about 220,000 clones, approximately 85% being singletons.

The receptor comes from a woman in her 70s with COVID-19, enrolled during active disease. This chain uses TRBV12-3 or TRBV12-4 with TRBJ1-2; TRBD1 aligns across 8 bases. The source material was peripheral blood. CDR3 residues: CASSFQGAWGYTF. CDR3 in DNA: TGTGCCAGCAGTTTTCAGGGGGCGTGGGGCTACACCTTC.